What follows is one TCR beta chain and its context. Its antigen is not known. Second-dose intervals of approximately 4 or approximately 12 weeks were pooled. These data come from a study of T cell responses to AZD1222 COVID-19 vaccine. Study-wide results and limits: Regions 160-218 and 743-854 held dominance among vaccine-associated CD4 TCRs, which spanned spike. The sample set comprised mostly white British donors with more females, and clonal diversity was possibly underestimated. Reportedly, close to half of spike-specific TCRs are directed against unmutated variant regions.

This CDR3 contains 14 residues. V lost 0 bases, J lost 5 bases, and 11 bases lay in between. CDR1 is SGHRS and CDR2 is YFSETQ in the germline V gene. Clones were sequenced by immunoSEQ multiplex PCR, and TCRdb holds only the in-frame ones, with some missing. The sample shows over 130,000 clones, around 90% of them seen only once. The origin of this receptor is an adult who received the AZD1222 COVID-19 vaccine. The material was peripheral blood, obtained 28 days after the second AZD1222 dose. The V gene is TRBV5-1, the J gene TRBJ1-2; unclear D gene. CDR3 protein: CASSLGHGRYGYTF. The DNA of the CDR3 is TGCGCCAGCAGCTTGGGGCACGGACGATATGGCTACACCTTC.